The present T cell receptor beta chain was sequenced within a study of molecular identifiers for immune sequencing clone quantification. J was trimmed by 0 bases and V by 1 base; bases with no gene match: 7. The length of the CDR3 is 17 residues. Germline lookup yields CDR1 SGHAT and CDR2 FQNNGV. Via MiXCR, TCRdb re-called the PCR reads, giving one row per CDR3 protein. In the table there are over 55,000 distinct CDR3 sequences, less than 20% of which are singletons. Each library that profiled naive CD8 cells came from around 18,000 to 910,000 sorted cells with 10%, 30% or 50% RNA. Sequencing was performed on naive CD8+ T cells from blood, with Jurkat cell RNA spiked in. Documented subset: FACS-sorted CD8+CD4-CCR7+CD45RA+ naive T cells. This clonotype was obtained from a human donor in good health. Some libraries in this study had Jurkat cell RNA spiked in. V gene TRBV11-2 combines with J gene TRBJ2-7, with 9 nucleotides matching TRBD2. CDR3 protein: CASSLGRNSGGSYEQYF. The CDR3 DNA is TGTGCCAGCAGCTTAGGGCGGAATAGCGGGGGCTCCTACGAGCAGTACTTC.